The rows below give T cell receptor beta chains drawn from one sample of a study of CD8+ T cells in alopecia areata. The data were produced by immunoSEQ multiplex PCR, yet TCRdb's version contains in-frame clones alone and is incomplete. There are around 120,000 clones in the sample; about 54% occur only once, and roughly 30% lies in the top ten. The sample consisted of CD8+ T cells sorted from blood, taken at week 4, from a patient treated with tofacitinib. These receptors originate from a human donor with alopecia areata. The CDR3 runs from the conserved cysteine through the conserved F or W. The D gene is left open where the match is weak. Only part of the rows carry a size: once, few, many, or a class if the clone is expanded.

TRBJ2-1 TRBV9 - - TGTGCCAGCAGCGCTACGAGGGGTGAGCAGTTCTTC CASSATRGEQFF
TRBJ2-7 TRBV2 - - TGTGCCAGCAGTCAGGGACCCTACGAGCAGTACTTC CASSQGPYEQYF
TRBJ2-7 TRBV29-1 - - TGCAGCGTTGGTCCCCAGGGTTCCGAGCAGTACTTC CSVGPQGSEQYF
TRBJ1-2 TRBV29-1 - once TGCAGCGTTGAGGTACGGGAGACCGGCGGCTACACCTTC CSVEVRETGGYTF
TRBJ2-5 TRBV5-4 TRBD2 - TGTGCCAGCAGCTTGTTAGCGGGGGGCGCTCAAGAGACCCAGTACTTC CASSLLAGGAQETQYF
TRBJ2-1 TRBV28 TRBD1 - TGTGCCAGCAGTCCCGCACCTGCCTATAGCTCCGGGACAGGGTACAATGAGCAGTTCTTC CASSPAPAYSSGTGYNEQFF
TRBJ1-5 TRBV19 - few TGTGCCAGTAGCTCGGACAGTTATCAGCCCCAGCATTTT CASSSDSYQPQHF
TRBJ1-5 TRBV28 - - TGTGCCAGCAGTTCTGACGGAGAGCAGAATCAGCCCCAGCATTTT CASSSDGEQNQPQHF
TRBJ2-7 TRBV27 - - TGTGCCAGCAGCTATTCCTACGAGCAGTACTTC CASSYSYEQYF
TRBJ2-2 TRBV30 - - TGTGCCTGGAGCTCAGGGTCCACCGGGGAGCTGTTTTTT CAWSSGSTGELFF
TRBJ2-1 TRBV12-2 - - TGTGCAAGTCGCTTAGGGGTCCTAGTCAAGGAGGGAGACAATGAGCAGTTCTTC CASRLGVLVKEGDNEQFF
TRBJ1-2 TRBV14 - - TGTGCCAGCAGCCCCCTCCTCACCAACGGCTACACCTTC CASSPLLTNGYTF
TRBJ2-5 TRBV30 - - TGTGCCTGGTGTATGTTGACTGGAGAGACCCAGTACTTC CAWCMLTGETQYF
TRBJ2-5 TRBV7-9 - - TGTGCCAGCAGCTTATCCCAGGGACAAGAGACCCAGTACTTC CASSLSQGQETQYF
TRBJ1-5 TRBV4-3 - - TGCGCCAGCAGCCAGGGGCCTCGTAGCAATCAGCCCCAGCATTTT CASSQGPRSNQPQHF
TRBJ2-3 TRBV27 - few TGTGCCAGCAGTTTATCGTACAGGGAACACACAGATACGCAGTATTTT CASSLSYREHTDTQYF
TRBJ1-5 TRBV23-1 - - TGCGCCAGCAGTCAATCGCGGACACTCAATCAGCCCCAGCATTTT CASSQSRTLNQPQHF
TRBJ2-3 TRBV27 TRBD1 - TGTGCCAGCAGTGTCGGGACAGCCACAGATACGCAGTATTTT CASSVGTATDTQYF
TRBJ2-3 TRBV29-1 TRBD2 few TGCAGCGTTGAAGGGCTAGCGGGGGGTGACGCGCAGTATTTT CSVEGLAGGDAQYF
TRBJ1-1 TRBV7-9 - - TGTGCCAGCAGCGAGAACACTGAAGCTTTCTTT CASSENTEAFF
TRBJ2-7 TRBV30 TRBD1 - TGTGCCTGTCACCGCCGGGACAGGGGGCTTGGCGAGCAGTACTTC CACHRRDRGLGEQYF
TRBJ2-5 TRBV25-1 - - TGTGCCTACAGAGTCGGAGAGACCCAGTACTTC CAYRVGETQYF
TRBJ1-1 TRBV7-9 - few TGTGCCAGCAGCTCAGTGGGGGGCACTGAAGCTTTCTTT CASSSVGGTEAFF
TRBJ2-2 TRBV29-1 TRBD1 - TGCAGCGTTTCCGGGACAGCCGGGGAGCTGTTTTTT CSVSGTAGELFF
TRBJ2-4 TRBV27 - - TGTGCCAGCAGTTTAATCGGTGGCAGGGAAAGTGACATTCAGTACTTC CASSLIGGRESDIQYF
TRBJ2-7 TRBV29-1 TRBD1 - TGCAGCGTTGAAGAGCGGGGACAGGGCTCCTACGAGCAGTACTTC CSVEERGQGSYEQYF
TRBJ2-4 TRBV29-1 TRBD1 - TGCAGCGTTGGGGGCAGGGGGATATGTAACATTCAGTACTTC CSVGGRGICNIQYF
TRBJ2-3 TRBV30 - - TGTGCCTGGAGTGGAATAGGGAAGGGCACAGATACGCAGTATTTT CAWSGIGKGTDTQYF
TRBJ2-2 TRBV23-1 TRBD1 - TGCGCCAGCAGTCGGGACAGGGGGTCTTACACCGGGGAGCTGTTTTTT CASSRDRGSYTGELFF
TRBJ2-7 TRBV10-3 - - TGTGCCATCCAGGCCAAACAGGGAGTCGAGCAGTACTTC CAIQAKQGVEQYF
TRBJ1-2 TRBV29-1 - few TGCAGCGTTCCAGGGATTCCGGGAGGCTACACCTTC CSVPGIPGGYTF
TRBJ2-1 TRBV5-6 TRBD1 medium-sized TGTGCCAGCAGCTTGGGAGCAGGACAGGGGAAGGATGAGCAGTTCTTC CASSLGAGQGKDEQFF
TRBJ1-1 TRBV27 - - TGTGCCAGCAGTAGCAACCCCACGATCTCCACTGAAGCTTTCTTT CASSSNPTISTEAFF
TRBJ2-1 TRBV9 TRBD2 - TGTGCCAGCAGCGTAGATTTGGCGGGGGGTGGCAATGAGCAGTTCTTC CASSVDLAGGGNEQFF
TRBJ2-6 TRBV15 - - TGTGCCACCAGCACTCCGGGACCCGGGCATGGGGCCAACGTCCTGACTTTC CATSTPGPGHGANVLTF
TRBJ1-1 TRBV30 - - TGTGCCTGGATTGAACCCGGGGGCGGAATGAACACTGAAGCTTTCTTT CAWIEPGGGMNTEAFF
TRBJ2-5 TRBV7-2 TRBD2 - TGTGCCAGCAGCTTAAGTCGTATAGGGCTAGCGGGCGGGGAGACCCAGTACTTC CASSLSRIGLAGGETQYF
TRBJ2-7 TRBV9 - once TGTGCCAGCAGCGTAAGGGACATAGGCTACGAGCAGTACTTC CASSVRDIGYEQYF
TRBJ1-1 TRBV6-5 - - TGTGCCAGCAGTTACTACAGTCCGAACACTGAAGCTTTCTTT CASSYYSPNTEAFF
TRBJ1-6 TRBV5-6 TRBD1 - TGTGCCAGCAGCTCGGGACAGCCTCCGACCCTCCACTTT CASSSGQPPTLHF
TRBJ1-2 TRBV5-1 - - TGCGCCAGCAGCTTGGAATCGGGGTTCAATGGCTACACCTTC CASSLESGFNGYTF
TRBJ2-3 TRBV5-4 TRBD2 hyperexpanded TGTGCCAGCAGGCGGGGGGGCACAGATACGCAGTATTTT CASRRGGTDTQYF
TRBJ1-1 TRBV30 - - TGTGCCAGCAGGGACGGTATGAACACTGAAGCTTTCTTT CASRDGMNTEAFF
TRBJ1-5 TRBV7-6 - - TGTGCCAGCAGCTTTTCGCCCGAGCAGGATCAGCCCCAGCATTTT CASSFSPEQDQPQHF
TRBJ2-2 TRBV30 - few TGTGCCTGGGGATTAGGGGCCGGGGAGCTGTTTTTT CAWGLGAGELFF
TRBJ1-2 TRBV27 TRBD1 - TGTGCCAGCAGTTCCTTGATCCCGGGACAGGGAATTTTGTCGGGCTACACCTTC CASSSLIPGQGILSGYTF